The entry below describes one T cell receptor beta chain. This sample was taken from a study of blood T cell repertoires in COVID-19. Overall study context: The cDNA or gDNA used as material had been derived from T cells, B-cell-depleted T cells, or PBMCs.

As handled by the study authors: Using reference gene primer amplification, nucleated cell counts were estimated. Sequencing was performed with immunoSEQ multiplex PCR; in TCRdb, only in-frame clones are kept and a portion is missing. V and J calls and clone size are as listed in that table; D and trimming were resolved from the DNA. The table has 190,000 or so clones, about 83% seen once. The sequence was collected from a man aged 45-65 years with active or convalescent COVID-19. The specimen sequenced was peripheral blood.

The CDR3 here is CASSLEVGGTGELFF. The CDR3 DNA follows: TGTGCCAGCAGCTTGGAGGTCGGGGGGACCGGGGAGCTGTTTTTT. The gene calls are TRBV5-8 and TRBJ2-2, with 7 positions matching TRBD2. This CDR3 contains 15 residues. V was pared by 0 bases and J by 5 bases, with 4 bases of the junction left unmatched. Germline assignment: CDR1 SGHTS and CDR2 YDEGEE.